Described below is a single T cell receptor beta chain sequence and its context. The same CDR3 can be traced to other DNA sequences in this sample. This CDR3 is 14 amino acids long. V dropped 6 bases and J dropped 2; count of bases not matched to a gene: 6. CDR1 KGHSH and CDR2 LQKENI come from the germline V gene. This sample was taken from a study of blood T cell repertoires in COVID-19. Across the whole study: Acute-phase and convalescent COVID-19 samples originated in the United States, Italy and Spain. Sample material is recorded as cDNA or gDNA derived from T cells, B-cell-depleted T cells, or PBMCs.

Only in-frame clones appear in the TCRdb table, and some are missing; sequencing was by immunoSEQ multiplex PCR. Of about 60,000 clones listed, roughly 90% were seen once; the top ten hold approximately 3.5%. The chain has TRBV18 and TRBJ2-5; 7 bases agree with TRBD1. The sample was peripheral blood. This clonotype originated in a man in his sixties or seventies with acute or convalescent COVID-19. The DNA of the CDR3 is TGTGCCAGCTCCCCGCTGGACAGGCAAGAGACCCAGTACTTC. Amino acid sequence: CASSPLDRQETQYF. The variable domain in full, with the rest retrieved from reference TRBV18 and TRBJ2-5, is NAGVMQNPRHLVRRRGQEARLRCSPMKGHSHVYWYRQLPEEGLKFMVYLQKENIIDESGMPKERFSAEFPKEGPSILRIQQVVRGDSAAYFCASSPLDRQETQYFGPGTRLLVL.